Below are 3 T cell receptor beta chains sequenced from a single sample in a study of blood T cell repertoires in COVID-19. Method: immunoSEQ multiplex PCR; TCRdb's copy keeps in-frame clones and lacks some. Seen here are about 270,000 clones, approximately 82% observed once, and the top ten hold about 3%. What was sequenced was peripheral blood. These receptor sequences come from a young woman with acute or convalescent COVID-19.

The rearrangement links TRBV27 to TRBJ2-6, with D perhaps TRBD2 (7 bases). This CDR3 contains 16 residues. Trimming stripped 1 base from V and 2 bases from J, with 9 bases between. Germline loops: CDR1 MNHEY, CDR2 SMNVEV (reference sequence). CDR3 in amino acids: CASSLLGGPGANVLTF. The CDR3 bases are TGTGCCAGCAGTTTATTGGGGGGGCCTGGGGCCAACGTCCTGACTTTC.

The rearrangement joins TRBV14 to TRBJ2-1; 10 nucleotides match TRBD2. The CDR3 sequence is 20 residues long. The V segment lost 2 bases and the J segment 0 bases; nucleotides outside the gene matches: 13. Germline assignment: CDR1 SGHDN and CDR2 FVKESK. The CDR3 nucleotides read TGTGCCAGCAGCCAATTAGGCCTAGCGGGAGCTAAGAGCTCCTACAATGAGCAGTTCTTC. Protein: CASSQLGLAGAKSSYNEQFF.

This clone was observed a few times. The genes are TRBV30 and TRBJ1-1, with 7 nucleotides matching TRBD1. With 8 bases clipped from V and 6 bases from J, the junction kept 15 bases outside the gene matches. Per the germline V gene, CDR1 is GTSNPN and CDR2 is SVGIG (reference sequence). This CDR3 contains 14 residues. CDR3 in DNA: TGTGCCACCCCTTCGGAGGGGGCAGGCGCTGAAGCTTTCTTT. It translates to CATPSEGAGAEAFF.